Following are 26 T cell receptor beta chains from one sample sequenced in a study of early T cells in non-severe SARS-CoV-2 infection. MiXCR, applied by TCRdb to the 5' RACE reads, yields one record per CDR3 protein. The sample lists approximately 26,000 distinct CDR3 sequences, around 4.6% occurring once. Sequencing was done on a sample of whole blood. Source of these receptors: an adult who was a healthcare worker with PCR-confirmed SARS-CoV-2 infection or an uninfected control (not recorded which).

This clonotype has a count of ten or more. In DNA, the CDR3 is TGTGCCAGCAGCTCCCTGACAGTCATGAACACTGAAGCTTTCTTT. This sequence encodes CASSSLTVMNTEAFF. The V and J genes are TRBV5-4 and TRBJ1-1; a possible D gene is TRBD1 (5 bases). The CDR3 sequence is 15 residues long. The V end lost 3 bases, the J end lost 0 bases, and 12 bases lay between the germline ends. CDR1 and CDR2 from the germline V gene are SGHNT and YYREEE (reference sequence).

The chain is built from TRBV28 and TRBJ1-1, with 8 bases fitting TRBD1. J was trimmed by 10 bases and V by 5 bases; bases with no gene match: 15. The CDR3 spans 15 residues. From germline, CDR1 is MDHEN and CDR2 SYDVKM. CDR3 amino acids: CASSPDRGRGFGAFF. CDR3 bases: TGTGCCAGCAGTCCAGACAGGGGCCGGGGCTTTGGAGCTTTCTTT.

As regards this clonotype: A single base separates this from a much larger clone, so it may be a read error. The chain couples TRBV12-3 or TRBV12-4 to TRBJ1-5; D gene ambiguous. V shed 3 bases and J shed 9 bases, with 12 bases lying between them. The CDR3 has 13 residues. The CDR3 coding sequence is TGTGCCAGCAGTTTGGCGCGAGATCGGCCCCAGCATTTT. This encodes CASSLARDRPQHF.

This clonotype was detected ten times or more. V gene TRBV6-1 combines with J gene TRBJ2-7, with D perhaps matching TRBD2 (5 bases). Germline CDR1 reads MNHNS; CDR2 reads SASEGT. V lost 3 bases and J 5 bases, leaving 8 bases between the germline ends. This CDR3 has 12 residues. The chain's CDR3 is CASSERRDEQYV. CDR3 DNA sequence: TGTGCCAGCAGTGAGCGGCGGGACGAGCAGTACGTC.

This clonotype was recorded at least ten times. J is TRBJ2-1 and V is TRBV3-1, with TRBD2 identical over 16 bases. Per germline, CDR1 LGHDT and CDR2 YNNKEL (reference sequence). Unmatched junction bases numbered 22, after V lost 0 bases and J lost 11 bases. This CDR3 comprises 22 residues. The CDR3 region has the DNA TGTGCCAGCAGCCAAGAGTTTCTTTGGTATGGGACTAGCGGGAGGGGGATTAAGAAGCAGTTCTTC. It encodes CASSQEFLWYGTSGRGIKKQFF.

The CDR3, as DNA: TGCAGCGTCGGTCACGGACAGGGTAGCTCCTACAATGAGCAGTTCTTC. As protein: CSVGHGQGSSYNEQFF. The gene calls are TRBV29-1 and TRBJ2-1, with 8 bases that match TRBD1. The CDR3 spans 16 residues. Unmatched junction bases numbered 10, after V lost 6 bases and J lost 0 bases. From germline, CDR1 is SQVTM and CDR2 ANQGSEA.

The J gene is TRBJ2-3, the V gene TRBV19; TRBD1 might be the D (5 bases). The length of the CDR3 is 15 residues. Germline V lookup: CDR1 LNHDA, CDR2 SQIVND (reference sequence). The ends were cut back, 9 bases at V and 4 bases at J, with 20 bases in the middle. The CDR3 region has the DNA TGTGCCAGCGCCCCGCAGGGTAGTGTTGCAGATACGCAGTATTTT. Amino acid sequence: CASAPQGSVADTQYF.

This clonotype was seen at least ten times. The chain carries TRBV29-1 and TRBJ2-5, with 10 bases fitting TRBD2. CDR1 is SQVTM, CDR2 ANQGSEA, per germline. This CDR3 contains 16 residues. V trimming: 1 base; J trimming: 4 bases; junction bases outside the gene matches: 9. The CDR3 is CSVEAGAGLALETQYF. In DNA, the CDR3 is TGCAGCGTTGAAGCGGGGGCGGGACTAGCGTTAGAGACCCAGTACTTC.

The sample holds many counts of this clonotype. The chain uses TRBV27 and TRBJ2-1; TRBD2 aligns across 9 bases. V lost 4 bases, J lost 7 bases, and 8 bases stayed unmatched. Per the germline V gene, CDR1 is MNHEY and CDR2 is SMNVEV (reference sequence). This CDR3 has 15 amino acids. CDR3: CASSSAGLAVNEQFF. The CDR3, as DNA: TGTGCCAGCAGTTCGGCGGGACTAGCAGTGAATGAGCAGTTCTTC.

This clonotype was picked up many times. The chain uses TRBV15 and TRBJ2-1, with TRBD2 matching 8 bases. This CDR3 has 15 amino acids. V trimming: 4 bases; J trimming: 4 bases; junction bases outside the gene matches: 6. Germline V CDR1 and CDR2: LNHNV, YYDKDF (reference sequence). This chain's CDR3 is CATSIRLAIYNEQFF. The DNA for the CDR3 is TGTGCCACCAGCATCCGACTAGCGATTTACAATGAGCAGTTCTTC.

This clonotype was recorded at least ten times. The chain couples TRBV6-5 to TRBJ2-1, with TRBD2 matching over 13 bases. Germline lookup yields CDR1 MNHEY and CDR2 SVGAGI. The CDR3 has 16 residues. Unmatched junction bases numbered 10, after V lost 6 bases and J lost 8 bases. In DNA form, the CDR3 reads TGTGCCAGCAGATCCCCGACTAGCGGGAGGACGGATGAGCAGTTCTTC. Protein product: CASRSPTSGRTDEQFF.

This chain's CDR3 is CASSDPRRFGETQYF. The CDR3, as DNA: TGTGCCAGCAGTGATCCTAGACGGTTTGGGGAGACCCAGTACTTC. V gene TRBV2 combines with J gene TRBJ2-5; D is ambiguous. Germline CDR1 and CDR2: SNHLY and FYNNEI. The germline V and J ends were trimmed by 3 bases and 5 bases, with 16 bases remaining between them. CDR3 size: 15 residues.

This clonotype has ten or more counts. The rearrangement links TRBV12-3 or TRBV12-4 to TRBJ2-3; TRBD2 matches 7 bases. The CDR3 is made up of 16 amino acids. V trimming: 6 bases; J trimming: 2 bases; junction bases outside the gene matches: 11. Here the CDR3 reads CASSNLGGRLTDTQYF. CDR3 nucleotide sequence: TGTGCCAGCAGCAACCTAGGCGGGAGACTCACAGATACGCAGTATTTT.

This clonotype was detected ten times or more. J is TRBJ2-7 and V is TRBV7-9; TRBD2 matches at 13 bases. Germline loops: CDR1 SEHNR, CDR2 FQNEAQ (reference sequence). J was trimmed by 3 bases and V by 5 bases; bases with no gene match: 13. The CDR3 loop spans 18 amino acids. The CDR3 DNA reads as TGTGCCAGCAGCCCACGACTAGCGGGAGGCCCCGCTCTCTACGAGCAGTACTTC. Protein: CASSPRLAGGPALYEQYF.

The V call is TRBV24-1, the J call TRBJ2-5; TRBD1 matches 9 bases. Germline assignment: CDR1 KGHDR and CDR2 SFDVKD. The CDR3 consists of 17 residues. The ends lost 9 bases at V and 1 base at J; junction bases unmatched: 14. This CDR3 reads CATGGQGLPGAQETQYF. For the CDR3, the DNA is TGTGCCACCGGGGGACAGGGCCTTCCTGGGGCCCAAGAGACCCAGTACTTC.

This clonotype occurred many times. The genes are TRBV7-6 and TRBJ2-6, with no clear D. Trimming took 5 bases from V and 0 from J, leaving 8 bases between them. The CDR3 loop spans 15 amino acids. Germline V gives CDR1 SGHVS, CDR2 FNYEAQ. The CDR3 protein is CASSPQLSGANVLTF. Written as DNA, the CDR3 is TGTGCCAGCAGCCCACAGCTCTCTGGGGCCAACGTCCTGACTTTC.

This clonotype has a count of ten or more. The chain carries TRBV18 and TRBJ1-6; D ambiguous. V lost 3 bases, J lost 5 bases, and 11 bases lay in between. CDR1 and CDR2 from the germline V gene are KGHSH and LQKENI. The CDR3 has 15 amino acids. CDR3 residues: CASSPFSANNSPLHF. In DNA, the CDR3 is TGTGCCAGCTCACCGTTCAGCGCCAATAATTCACCCCTCCACTTT.

By proportion, this clonotype is medium-sized (0.01 to 0.1%). The J gene is TRBJ2-7, the V gene TRBV20-1; perhaps TRBD2 as D (7 bases). The germline V gene has CDR1 DFQATT and CDR2 SNEGSKA (reference sequence). The length of the CDR3 is 16 residues. Deletions cut 1 base from V and 5 bases from J, with 21 bases between. The CDR3 DNA is TGCAGTGCTAGAGCCATGGGGGCGGGAGTCGTCCACGAGCAGTACGTC. Its protein product is CSARAMGAGVVHEQYV.

Ten or more counts support this clonotype. The rearrangement joins TRBV6-1 to TRBJ1-2, with a tentative D call TRBD1 (5 bases). CDR1 MNHNS and CDR2 SASEGT come from the germline V gene. The ends were cut back, 4 bases at V and 0 bases at J, with 15 bases in the middle. CDR3 size: 16 residues. Here the CDR3 DNA reads TGTGCCAGCAGTGCCCACGGGACGGTTACTAACTATGGCTACACCTTC. This gives the protein CASSAHGTVTNYGYTF.

This clonotype has ten or more counts. The V call is TRBV4-1, the J call TRBJ2-3; D gene uncertain. Trimming removed 3 bases from V and 2 bases from J, with 12 bases in between. This CDR3 spans 15 amino acids. Germline V gene sequence: CDR1 MGHRA, CDR2 YSYEKL. CDR3 protein: CASSHPLRDTDTQYF. The DNA for the CDR3 is TGCGCCAGCAGCCATCCGCTCCGCGACACAGATACGCAGTATTTT.

In this sample, this clonotype turned up many times. V is TRBV28 and J is TRBJ2-2; tentative D call: TRBD2 (6 bases). The CDR3 sequence is 17 residues long. Germline values: CDR1 MDHEN, CDR2 SYDVKM. V lost 5 bases and J lost 0, with 16 bases in between. This CDR3 reads CASSPTPPSANTGELFF. In DNA form, the CDR3 reads TGTGCCAGCAGTCCGACTCCGCCTAGCGCGAACACCGGGGAGCTGTTTTTT.

The table lists this clonotype with many counts. The chain employs TRBV19 and TRBJ2-6, with 9 positions matching TRBD1. J lost 4 bases, V lost 10 bases, and 8 bases had no gene match. CDR3 size: 15 residues. Germline CDR1 LNHDA, CDR2 SQIVND (reference sequence). The CDR3 reads CATQQGAAGANVLTF. Written as DNA, the CDR3 is TGTGCCACCCAACAGGGGGCGGCCGGGGCCAACGTCCTGACTTTC.

This clonotype occurred many times. This rearrangement joins TRBV14 to TRBJ2-7; D call uncertain. The CDR3 is 15 residues long. The V gene's germline CDR1 is SGHDN and CDR2 FVKESK. V was shortened by 4 bases and J by 3 bases, with 16 bases between the two germline ends. The CDR3 here is CASSPPQPPSYEQYF. The CDR3, as DNA: TGTGCCAGCAGCCCCCCTCAACCCCCAAGCTACGAGCAGTACTTC.

This clonotype is labeled medium-sized. V and J are TRBV9 and TRBJ1-1; weak D call: TRBD1 (6 bases). The germline V gene has CDR1 SGDLS and CDR2 YYNGEE. The CDR3 totals 13 residues. Trimming pared 3 bases from V and 8 bases from J, leaving 14 bases between. The CDR3 here is CASSAGEAEEAFF. Written as DNA, the CDR3 is TGTGCCAGCAGCGCAGGGGAGGCAGAAGAAGCTTTCTTT.

V usage is TRBV4-2 and J usage is TRBJ2-1; TRBD2 matches 15 bases. CDR1 is LGHNA and CDR2 is YNFKEQ in the germline V gene. The CDR3 has 15 residues. The V and J ends lost 1 base and 10 bases, in that order; junction bases with no gene match: 2. The CDR3 nucleotides are TGTGCCAGCAGCCAAGGGGGACTAGCGGGAGGAGAGCAGTTCTTC. Translating gives CASSQGGLAGGEQFF.

At least ten counts were recorded for this clonotype. The J gene is TRBJ2-2, the V gene TRBV29-1, with D possibly TRBD2 on 5 matching bases. Germline-derived CDR1 and CDR2 are SQVTM and ANQGSEA. The CDR3 extends over 15 amino acids. Between the trimmed V and J ends, which lost 4 bases and 6 bases, there was a span of 18 bases. CDR3 in amino acids: CSVGAAGTSAGELFF. CDR3 nucleotides: TGCAGCGTTGGGGCAGCCGGTACTAGTGCCGGGGAGCTGTTTTTT.